These 10 T cell receptor beta chains were sequenced from one sample in a study of human T cells and chemical hapten exposure. Time point described: patch test 1, 2 weeks after DPC sensitization. Described treatment: therapeutic diphenylcyclopropenone sensitization with weekly scalp DPC. MiXCR, applied by TCRdb to the RACE reads, yields one record per CDR3 protein. Here the sample spans about 340,000 distinct CDR3 sequences, around 7% being singletons. The source was whole blood, collected in connection with sensitization to the hapten diphenylcyclopropenone (DPC). The receptor source for this set is a woman aged 18-29 years with alopecia areata. Some clones in this sample may be carry-over from other donors' samples.

This clonotype was observed a few times. The V call is TRBV11-2, the J call TRBJ1-4; weak D call: TRBD1 (6 bases). Looked up from germline, CDR1 is SGHAT and CDR2 is FQNNGV. Trimming took off 6 bases at V and 7 bases at J, with 18 bases between the two ends. The CDR3 consists of 15 residues. CDR3 protein: CASSSRRGQVEKLFF. The CDR3 nucleotides read TGTGCCAGCAGTTCCCGCCGGGGGCAAGTTGAAAAACTGTTTTTT. The whole variable domain, filled in from reference TRBV11-2 and TRBJ1-4, reads EAGVAQSPRYKIIEKRQSVAFWCNPISGHATLYWYQQILGQGPKLLIQFQNNGVVDDSQLPKDRFSAERLKGVDSTLKIQPAKLEDSAVYLCASSSRRGQVEKLFFGSGTQLSVL.

The DNA for the CDR3 is TGTGCCACCAAGCCTCGGCAGGGGGTATCTGCCGAGCAGTACTTC. It specifies CATKPRQGVSAEQYF. The chain links TRBV6-2 or TRBV6-3 to TRBJ2-7; 7 bases fit TRBD1. This CDR3 is built from 15 residues. In germline, CDR1 is MNHEY, CDR2 SVGEGT. V lost 10 bases, J lost 6 bases, and 18 bases stayed unmatched.

This clonotype came up a few times. The rearrangement joins TRBV13 to TRBJ2-3; D might be TRBD1 (6 bases). The CDR3 consists of 14 residues. V lost 4 bases, J lost 3 bases, and 11 bases lay in between. Germline CDR1 PRHDT, CDR2 FYEKMQ (reference sequence). CDR3 nucleotides: TGTGCCAGCAGCTCCAGGGGCAATACAGATACGCAGTATTTT. It is translated as CASSSRGNTDTQYF.

This clonotype was detected only once. V usage is TRBV4-3 and J usage is TRBJ1-4; no clear D gene. CDR1 LGHNA and CDR2 YSLEER come from the germline V gene. The CDR3 extends over 15 amino acids. Trimming removed 0 bases from V and 5 bases from J, with 10 bases in between. This chain's CDR3 is CASSQDGSPNEKLFF. CDR3 DNA sequence: TGCGCCAGCAGCCAAGATGGGAGCCCCAATGAAAAACTGTTTTTT.

This rearrangement joins TRBV3-1 to TRBJ2-5; perhaps TRBD2 as D (5 bases). With 0 bases removed from V and 7 bases from J, the gap between germline ends came to 15 bases. The CDR3 spans 15 residues. The germline V gene has CDR1 LGHDT and CDR2 YNNKEL (reference sequence). The CDR3 DNA sequence: TGTGCCAGCAGCCAAGACGAGGGAATGGGTGGGACCCAGTACTTC. Translating it yields CASSQDEGMGGTQYF.

In its sample, this clonotype was seen a few times. The CDR3 is CSARQGAYGYTF. In DNA, the CDR3 is TGCAGCGCTCGACAGGGCGCCTATGGCTACACCTTC. The gene calls are TRBV29-1 and TRBJ1-2; 7 positions agree with TRBD1. V was clipped by 7 bases and J by 4 bases; unmatched bases: 6. This CDR3 has 12 residues. Germline-derived CDR1 and CDR2 are SQVTM and ANQGSEA.

V is TRBV5-1 and J is TRBJ2-5; 7 nucleotides agree with TRBD1. The germline V gene encodes CDR1 SGHRS and CDR2 YFSETQ. CDR3 length: 15 residues. V dropped 2 bases and J dropped 0; count of bases not matched to a gene: 4. CDR3 sequence reads: CASSLAQGNQETQYF. In DNA form, the CDR3 reads TGCGCCAGCAGCTTAGCACAGGGGAACCAAGAGACCCAGTACTTC.

The chain is built from TRBV6-2 or TRBV6-3 and TRBJ1-5; 10 bases match TRBD1. The length of the CDR3 is 15 residues. Germline trimming cut 6 bases from V and 5 bases from J; bases unmatched to any gene: 7. The germline V gene encodes CDR1 MNHEY and CDR2 SVGEGT. As DNA, the CDR3 is TGTGCCAGCAGCAAGACAGGGGGCCAGTATCAGCCCCAGCATTTT. Its translation: CASSKTGGQYQPQHF.

A few counts support this clonotype. V gene TRBV7-8 combines with J gene TRBJ1-2; D is perhaps TRBD1 (6 bases). The V gene lost 2 bases and the J gene lost 4 bases, with 11 bases spanning the gap. In germline, CDR1 is SGHVS, CDR2 FQNEAQ. The CDR3 has 14 amino acids. This CDR3 is CASSLSRTAYGYTF. DNA of the CDR3: TGTGCCAGCAGCTTATCCCGGACAGCCTATGGCTACACCTTC.

This clonotype turned up a few times. The chain is built from TRBV6-2 or TRBV6-3 and TRBJ1-5, with D perhaps TRBD1 (5 bases). V was trimmed by 6 bases and J by 5 bases, leaving 17 bases between them. The germline gives CDR1 MNHEY, CDR2 SVGEGT. This CDR3 is 15 amino acids long. DNA for the CDR3: TGTGCCAGCAGCTCTACGACAGAACTATATCAGCCCCAGCATTTT. This sequence encodes CASSSTTELYQPQHF.